This TCR beta chain was recovered during a study of cytomegalovirus exposure and HLA in healthy donors. Study at large: One earlier analysis, a look at about 179 million T cells, found 100 million to 130 million unique TCR beta sequences.

Though probably carrying unrecorded immune exposures, donors were nominally healthy at sampling. Researchers ran the PCR with 60 Vbeta and 13 Jbeta primers. Methods used by the authors: In a later analysis, the count reached 75 million to 90 million unique TCR beta chains, with 9 million to 11 million shared. Only in-frame clones appear in the TCRdb table, and some are missing; sequencing was by immunoSEQ multiplex PCR. Clone size and V and J calls were adopted from that table, with D and trimming inferred from the DNA. The sample has some 150,000 clones; about 79% are singletons. Germline V lookup: CDR1 MNHNY, CDR2 SVGAGI (reference sequence). V trimming: 6 bases; J trimming: 0 bases; junction bases outside the gene matches: 5. The CDR3 has 15 residues. Findings and limits, study-wide: The likely explanation for a cluster of highly shared sequence variants was sequencing artifact.

Concerning this clone itself: Its antigen remains unidentified.

Sequencing input: PBMCs. The chain uses TRBV6-6 and TRBJ1-1; 9 bases are shared with TRBD1. The TCR comes from a woman between 25 and 40 years old in good health and CMV-seronegative. This CDR3 reads CASRGGQGVNTEAFF. The CDR3 DNA is TGTGCCAGCAGAGGGGGACAGGGTGTGAACACTGAAGCTTTCTTT.